One and the same sample provided the 25 T cell receptor beta chains below, sequenced in a study of blood T cell repertoires in COVID-19. Clones were read by immunoSEQ multiplex PCR, and TCRdb kept only the in-frame ones, dropping some. The sample carries approximately 270,000 clones, roughly nine tenths recorded once. Material: PBMCs or T cells enriched from blood (not recorded which). All receptors derive from a human donor in a cohort exposed to, infected with or recovered from COVID-19 (not recorded which). The donor label of this sample is uncertain.

V usage is TRBV27 and J usage is TRBJ1-5, with TRBD1 matching over 7 bases. V lost 4 bases to trimming and J lost 6 bases; unmatched junction nucleotides: 12. The CDR3 loop spans 16 amino acids. Germline-derived CDR1 and CDR2 are MNHEY and SMNVEV (reference sequence). The CDR3 sequence: CASSSRDSRCCQPQHF. The CDR3 nucleotides are TGTGCCAGCAGTTCTCGGGACAGCCGATGCTGTCAGCCCCAGCATTTT.

The rearrangement joins TRBV7-2 to TRBJ2-1, with 15 bases matching TRBD2. Losses at the gene ends were 5 bases for V and 5 bases for J; bases not matched to a gene: 7. Per the germline V gene, CDR1 is SGHTA and CDR2 is FQGNSA. The CDR3 contains 17 residues. DNA of the CDR3: TGTGCCAGCAGCCGGAGGACTAGCGGGGGGGCAGACAATGAGCAGTTCTTC. It specifies CASSRRTSGGADNEQFF.

The rearrangement uses TRBV4-2 and TRBJ2-7; 12 bases are shared with TRBD2. CDR3 length: 17 residues. Losses at the gene ends were 1 base for V and 3 bases for J; bases not matched to a gene: 7. CDR1 and CDR2 from the germline V gene are LGHNA and YNFKEQ. Here the CDR3 reads CASSQGASGGDYYEQYF. Here the CDR3 DNA reads TGTGCCAGCAGCCAAGGGGCTAGCGGGGGGGACTACTACGAGCAGTACTTC.

This clone has a single count. The CDR3 nucleotides read TGTGCCACCAGTGCTCAGGGAAGAGAGACCCAGTACTTC. Its translation is CATSAQGRETQYF. V gene TRBV24-1 combines with J gene TRBJ2-5, with D perhaps TRBD1 (5 bases). V lost 5 bases and J 4 bases, leaving 10 bases between the germline ends. The CDR3 has 13 residues. Per the germline V gene, CDR1 is KGHDR and CDR2 is SFDVKD.

This sequence joins TRBV6-5 and TRBJ2-3; tentative D call: TRBD1 (5 bases). The CDR3 is 12 residues long. Trimming took off 5 bases at V and 7 bases at J, with 10 bases between the two ends. Germline V CDR1 and CDR2: MNHEY, SVGAGI. The chain's CDR3 is CASSNSGNTQYF. In DNA form, the CDR3 reads TGTGCCAGCAGTAATTCAGGGAATACGCAGTATTTT.

In its sample, this clone was seen many times. The genes are TRBV11-2 and TRBJ1-1; the match to TRBD1 covers 8 bases. Unmatched junction bases numbered 13, after V lost 6 bases and J lost 4 bases. Germline-derived CDR1 and CDR2 are SGHAT and FQNNGV. The CDR3 is made up of 16 amino acids. CDR3: CASSFGQGRGFTEAFF. The CDR3, as DNA: TGTGCCAGCAGTTTTGGACAGGGTCGGGGCTTCACTGAAGCTTTCTTT.

V is TRBV7-8 and J is TRBJ1-5; D is undetermined. Trimming shortened V by 5 bases and J by 2 bases, and 13 bases separated the two germline ends. Germline V gene lookup returns CDR1 SGHVS and CDR2 FQNEAQ. This CDR3 spans 15 amino acids. CDR3 region: CASSPSIAGNQPQHF. The CDR3 DNA follows: TGTGCCAGCAGCCCCTCTATAGCAGGCAATCAGCCCCAGCATTTT.

The chain couples TRBV2 to TRBJ2-7, with a weak D call TRBD1 (5 bases). V was clipped by 6 bases and J by 2 bases, with 8 bases between them. Germline loops: CDR1 SNHLY, CDR2 FYNNEI. The CDR3 is made up of 12 amino acids. The CDR3 region is CASSTGAYEQYF. In DNA, the CDR3 is TGTGCCAGCAGCACAGGTGCCTACGAGCAGTACTTC.

This chain joins TRBV6-5 and TRBJ2-1, with 11 bases aligning to TRBD2. In germline, CDR1 is MNHEY, CDR2 SVGAGI. CDR3 size: 15 residues. After removal of 10 bases from V and 4 bases from J, the junction contained 9 bases not matched to a gene. The CDR3 sequence: CATRITSGGYNEQFF. In DNA, the CDR3 is TGTGCCACGCGAATAACTAGCGGGGGTTACAATGAGCAGTTCTTC.

As DNA, the CDR3 is TGTGCCATCAGTGACGAGGACAGGGAGACCCAGTACTTC. It is translated as CAISDEDRETQYF. The J gene is TRBJ2-5, the V gene TRBV10-3; TRBD1 matches at 7 bases. The ends lost 3 bases at V and 5 bases at J; junction bases unmatched: 3. CDR3 length: 13 residues. CDR1 and CDR2 (germline): ENHRY, SYGVKD.

The V and J genes are TRBV2 and TRBJ1-1, with 8 bases lining up with TRBD1. The CDR3 runs 14 residues. V trimming: 6 bases; J trimming: 3 bases; junction bases outside the gene matches: 6. Germline values: CDR1 SNHLY, CDR2 FYNNEI. The CDR3 nucleotides read TGTGCCAGCAGGGGAACAGGGGGGCACACTGAAGCTTTCTTT. It yields the protein CASRGTGGHTEAFF.

The gene calls are TRBV2 and TRBJ1-4; 10 bases agree with TRBD1. Germline V gene sequence: CDR1 SNHLY, CDR2 FYNNEI. This CDR3 spans 19 amino acids. The V segment lost 4 bases and the J segment 1 base; nucleotides outside the gene matches: 12. CDR3 residues: CASSGTFDRGRVTNEKLFF. As DNA, the CDR3 is TGTGCCAGCAGTGGGACTTTTGACAGGGGGCGGGTAACTAATGAAAAACTGTTTTTT.

J is TRBJ2-1 and V is TRBV11-2; unclear D gene. With 1 base removed from V and 8 bases from J, the gap between germline ends came to 6 bases. Per the germline V gene, CDR1 is SGHAT and CDR2 is FQNNGV. The CDR3 spans 12 residues. CDR3 sequence (DNA): TGTGCCAGCAGCTTAGCCGGGTATGAGCAGTTCTTC. Translated: CASSLAGYEQFF.

This chain links TRBV15 with TRBJ1-5; D is perhaps TRBD1 (6 bases). This CDR3 has 17 amino acids. The germline CDR1 and CDR2 sequences are LNHNV and YYDKDF (reference sequence). V was shortened by 0 bases and J by 0 bases, with 12 bases between the two germline ends. The CDR3 loop reads CATSRDRGTTSNQPQHF. CDR3 DNA sequence: TGTGCCACCAGCAGAGATAGAGGGACAACTAGCAATCAGCCCCAGCATTTT.

The rearrangement uses TRBV5-4 and TRBJ1-4; 7 bases map to TRBD1. The CDR3 loop spans 15 amino acids. Germline V gives CDR1 SGHNT, CDR2 YYREEE (reference sequence). Unmatched junction bases numbered 8, after V lost 4 bases and J lost 5 bases. Written as DNA, the CDR3 is TGTGCCAGCAGCCCGCAGGGGACAGCAAATGAAAAACTGTTTTTT. Translating it yields CASSPQGTANEKLFF. Looking up the rest from reference TRBV5-4 and TRBJ1-4 gives the full variable domain: ETGVTQSPTHLIKTRGQQVTLRCSSQSGHNTVSWYQQALGQGPQFIFQYYREEENGRGNFPPRFSGLQFPNYSSELNVNALELDDSALYLCASSPQGTANEKLFFGSGTQLSVL.

J is TRBJ1-5 and V is TRBV4-1; D not certain. The V gene lost 4 bases and the J gene lost 1 base, with 8 bases spanning the gap. The CDR3 is made up of 14 amino acids. The germline gives CDR1 MGHRA, CDR2 YSYEKL. The CDR3 spells CASSLGVSNQPQHF. The CDR3 DNA reads as TGCGCCAGCAGCCTCGGGGTAAGCAATCAGCCCCAGCATTTT.

The V gene is TRBV6-5, the J gene TRBJ2-7; 10 positions agree with TRBD1. V shed 7 bases and J 4 bases; nucleotides not matched to a gene: 10. Germline CDR1 is MNHEY and CDR2 is SVGAGI. The CDR3 sequence is 15 residues long. CDR3 DNA sequence: TGTGCCAGCAAACACGCGGGACAGGGGTCATACGAGCAGTACTTC. Its translation is CASKHAGQGSYEQYF.

This clone was detected only once. The rearrangement links TRBV27 to TRBJ2-3; the D gene is possibly TRBD2 (5 bases). Trimming stripped 6 bases from V and 7 bases from J, with 11 bases between. CDR3 length: 12 amino acids. CDR1 MNHEY and CDR2 SMNVEV come from the germline V gene (reference sequence). For the CDR3, the DNA is TGTGCCAGCAGCCGGGATTACAATACGCAGTATTTT. Its protein is CASSRDYNTQYF.

The gene calls are TRBV5-1 and TRBJ2-3; 8 nucleotides align to TRBD2. Trimming at V came to 0 bases and at J to 8 bases, leaving 8 bases not matched to a gene. This CDR3 has 15 residues. Germline CDR1 reads SGHRS; CDR2 reads YFSETQ. CDR3 nucleotide sequence: TGCGCCAGCAGCTTGGTTCTAGCGGGCGGTGGTACGCAGTATTTT. This gives the protein CASSLVLAGGGTQYF.

Concerning this clone: Other DNA sequences of this sample code for an identical CDR3. The chain recombines TRBV3-1 (or the pseudogene TRBV3-2) with TRBJ1-2; unclear D gene. Germline CDR1 and CDR2: LGHDT and YNNKEL (reference sequence). Trimming pared 3 bases from V and 1 base from J, leaving 6 bases between. The CDR3 totals 13 residues. In DNA form, the CDR3 reads TGTGCCAGCAGCCAGGAGGATAACTATGGCTACACCTTC. It is translated as CASSQEDNYGYTF.

This rearrangement joins TRBV7-2 to TRBJ1-5; D remains unclear. Germline CDR1 and CDR2: SGHTA and FQGNSA. Trimming removed 1 base at V and 2 bases at J, with 6 bases between. The CDR3 loop spans 14 amino acids. The CDR3 bases are TGTGCCAGCAGCTTAGGGCAGGGCAATCAGCCCCAGCATTTT. This translates into CASSLGQGNQPQHF. Full variable domain (outside the CDR3, taken from reference TRBV7-2 and TRBJ1-5): GAGVSQSPSNKVTEKGKDVELRCDPISGHTALYWYRQSLGQGLEFLIYFQGNSAPDKSGLPSDRFSAERTGGSVSTLTIQRTQQEDSAVYLCASSLGQGNQPQHFGDGTRLSIL.

Details on this clone: One end of the junction does not line up with germline, which may come from a read error. The J gene is TRBJ2-3, the V gene TRBV3-1 (or the pseudogene TRBV3-2), with a weak D call TRBD1 (5 bases). This CDR3 spans 13 amino acids. The V gene's germline CDR1 is LGHDT and CDR2 YNNKEL (reference sequence). The CDR3, as DNA: TGTGCCAGCAGGCCAAGGGGCACCGATACGCAGTATTTT. It is translated as CASRPRGTDTQYF.

The chain employs TRBV21-1 and TRBJ2-7; the table's D call, TRBD1, was not checked against the DNA. TRBV21-1 is a known pseudogene. CDR3 size: 19 residues. The CDR3 reads CASSPTGQPRSPYIYEQYF. CDR3 nucleotide sequence: TGTGCCAGCAGCCCCACGGGACAGCCTCGATCCCCCTACATCTACGAGCAGTACTTC.

Only one count was recorded for this clone. The V and J genes are TRBV12-5 and TRBJ2-1, with 7 nucleotides matching TRBD2. V lost 4 bases, J lost 10 bases, and 7 bases stayed unmatched. Germline assignment: CDR1 LGHNT and CDR2 FRNRAP. This CDR3 has 13 residues. In DNA form, the CDR3 reads TGTGCTAGTGGTTCCCGGGGGGTCGACGAGCAGTTCTTC. Its translation is CASGSRGVDEQFF.

This chain connects TRBV6-5 to TRBJ2-3; D might be TRBD1 (5 bases). The CDR3 runs 14 residues. The V gene lost 2 bases and the J gene lost 0 bases, with 6 bases spanning the gap. CDR1 is MNHEY and CDR2 is SVGAGI in the germline V gene. The CDR3 nucleotides read TGTGCCAGCAGTTACCGACAGAGCACAGATACGCAGTATTTT. Its translation is CASSYRQSTDTQYF.